The entry below gives a single T cell receptor beta chain sequence along with its context. Between the trimmed V and J ends, which lost 0 bases and 7 bases, there was a span of 13 bases. CDR3 length: 15 residues. CDR1 is SNHLY and CDR2 is FYNNEI in the germline V gene. This sample was taken from a study of T cells in tumors after PD-1 blockade. The assay was immunoSEQ multiplex PCR, and TCRdb's table has in-frame clones only and misses some. Of approximately 12,000 clones in the sample, approximately 57% were seen once. The rearrangement uses TRBV2 and TRBJ1-5, with D perhaps matching TRBD1 (5 bases). The receptor was derived from a human donor with basal cell carcinoma. This specimen was tumor tissue, taken before anti-PD-1 treatment. CDR3: CASSEARGSGQPQHF. The DNA of the CDR3 is TGTGCCAGCAGTGAAGCGAGGGGTTCGGGGCAGCCCCAGCATTTT.